This T cell receptor (beta chain) was identified in a study of T cell responses to AZD1222 COVID-19 vaccine. Study-level information: Some second doses came at about 4 weeks and others at about 12 weeks; these were pooled.

Study-wide results and limits: Recipients of AZD1222 seropositive at baseline numbered only 5 or 6. The donors showed a predominance of white British ancestry and of females, with possible underestimation of clonal diversity.

On this clone: Its cognate antigen is unknown.

Only in-frame clones appear in the TCRdb table, and some are missing; sequencing was by immunoSEQ multiplex PCR. Here the sample spans about 140,000 clones, just over 85% being singletons. The CDR3 totals 15 residues. Germline V gene lookup returns CDR1 LNHDA and CDR2 SQIVND (reference sequence). Trimming left V 3 bases short and J 7 bases short, with 13 bases between. The receptor was isolated from an adult in good health. V and J are TRBV19 and TRBJ1-6; D unresolved. Sequences were derived from peripheral blood, sampled on day 0 of AZD1222 vaccination. Written as DNA, the CDR3 is TGTGCCAGTAGTATTGGTGGGGTGGGGAATTCACCCCTCCACTTT. Its translation is CASSIGGVGNSPLHF. Together with reference TRBV19 and TRBJ1-6, the CDR3 gives the full variable domain: DGGITQSPKYLFRKEGQNVTLSCEQNLNHDAMYWYRQDPGQGLRLIYYSQIVNDFQKGDIAEGYSVSREKKESFPLTVTSAQKNPTAFYLCASSIGGVGNSPLHFGNGTRLTVT.